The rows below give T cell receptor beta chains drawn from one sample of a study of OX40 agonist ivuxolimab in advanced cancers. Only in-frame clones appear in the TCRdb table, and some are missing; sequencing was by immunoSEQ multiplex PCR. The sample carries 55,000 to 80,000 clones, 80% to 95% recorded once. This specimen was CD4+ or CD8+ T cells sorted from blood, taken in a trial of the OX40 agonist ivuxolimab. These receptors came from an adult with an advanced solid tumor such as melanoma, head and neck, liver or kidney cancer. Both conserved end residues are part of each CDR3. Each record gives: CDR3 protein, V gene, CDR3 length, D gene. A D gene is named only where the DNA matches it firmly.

CDR3: CAISQPPFGTENSPLHF
V: TRBV10-3
length: 17
D: .

CDR3: CASSESAVGGVYEQYF
V: TRBV6-1
length: 16
D: TRBD1

CDR3: CASSPRGGRFKNIQYF
V: TRBV7-9
length: 16
D: .

CDR3: CASSVSSGGNTDTQYF
V: TRBV9
length: 16
D: TRBD2

CDR3: CSATMSYEQYF
V: TRBV20-1
length: 11
D: .

CDR3: CASSPSRGTQYF
V: TRBV7-2
length: 12
D: .

CDR3: CASSPPRENEQFF
V: TRBV11-3
length: 13
D: .

CDR3: CASSTSGQGITEAFF
V: TRBV6-1
length: 15
D: TRBD1

CDR3: CASRLGLGSTQYF
V: TRBV27
length: 13
D: TRBD2

CDR3: CASSLVGQENTGELFF
V: TRBV7-9
length: 16
D: TRBD1

CDR3: CASSPGQGRETQYF
V: TRBV27
length: 14
D: TRBD1

CDR3: CASSVNTQETQYF
V: TRBV9
length: 13
D: .

CDR3: CASSPGTRYNEQFF
V: TRBV7-9
length: 14
D: TRBD2

CDR3: CASHHGPGYGYTF
V: TRBV6-1
length: 13
D: .

CDR3: CASSVGIRGTEAFF
V: TRBV25-1
length: 14
D: .

CDR3: CASGEARNEKLFF
V: TRBV19
length: 13
D: .

CDR3: CASSFGAGGTYNEQFF
V: TRBV5-4
length: 16
D: TRBD2

CDR3: CASSLGEDRGISNQPQHF
V: TRBV11-2
length: 18
D: TRBD1

CDR3: CASSLVLGGAEAFF
V: TRBV11-3
length: 14
D: .

CDR3: CASSIQARENEKLFF
V: TRBV19
length: 15
D: .

CDR3: CASNPSQLAGVGDTQYF
V: TRBV2
length: 17
D: TRBD2

CDR3: CASSYSSGSYEQYF
V: TRBV6-6
length: 14
D: .

CDR3: CASSLVGSEQYF
V: TRBV7-9
length: 12
D: .

CDR3: CASSSQGVANYGYTF
V: TRBV6-5
length: 15
D: TRBD1

CDR3: CASSLLSGQLTGELFF
V: TRBV5-1
length: 16
D: .

CDR3: CASTPAGLAGVEHEQFF
V: TRBV7-9
length: 17
D: TRBD2

CDR3: CAGEGLTGEGGYTF
V: TRBV30
length: 14
D: TRBD1

CDR3: CASSPAQDEKLFF
V: TRBV18
length: 13
D: .

CDR3: CASSLAGTGFYEQYF
V: TRBV19
length: 15
D: TRBD1

CDR3: CASSEAGGGQETQYF
V: TRBV2
length: 15
D: TRBD2

CDR3: CASSSGHSNQPQHF
V: TRBV5-5
length: 14
D: .

CDR3: CASSFFTYNEQFF
V: TRBV21-1
length: 13
D: .

CDR3: CASSVAGGLTEAFF
V: TRBV9
length: 14
D: .

CDR3: CASSPGFVGSYEQYF
V: TRBV5-4
length: 15
D: .

CDR3: CSVDLGAADTQYF
V: TRBV29-1
length: 13
D: .

CDR3: CAWSRGQGADEQYF
V: TRBV30
length: 14
D: TRBD1

CDR3: CASSLPGTNTEAFF
V: TRBV5-1
length: 14
D: .

CDR3: CASSFAQGVKDTF
V: TRBV5-4
length: 13
D: .

CDR3: CASSYGGPDEQFF
V: TRBV6-5
length: 13
D: .

CDR3: CASSRDRGHEQYF
V: TRBV6-6
length: 13
D: TRBD1

CDR3: CASSPTRFTDTQYF
V: TRBV5-1
length: 14
D: .